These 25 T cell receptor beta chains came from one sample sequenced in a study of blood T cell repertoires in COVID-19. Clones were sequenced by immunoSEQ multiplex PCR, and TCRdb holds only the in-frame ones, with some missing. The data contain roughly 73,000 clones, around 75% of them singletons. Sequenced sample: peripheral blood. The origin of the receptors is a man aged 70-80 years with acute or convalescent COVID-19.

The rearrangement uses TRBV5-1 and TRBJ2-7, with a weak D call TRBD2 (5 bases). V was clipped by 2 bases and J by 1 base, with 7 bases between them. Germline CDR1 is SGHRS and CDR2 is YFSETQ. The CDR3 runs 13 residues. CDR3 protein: CASSFEGSYEQYF. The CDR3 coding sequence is TGCGCCAGCAGCTTTGAGGGATCCTACGAGCAGTACTTC.

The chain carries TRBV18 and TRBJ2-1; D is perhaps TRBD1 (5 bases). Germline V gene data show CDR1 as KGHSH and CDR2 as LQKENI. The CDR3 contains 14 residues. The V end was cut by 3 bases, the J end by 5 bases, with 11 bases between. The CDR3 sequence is CASSPLTRDNEQFF. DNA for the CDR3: TGTGCCAGCTCACCCCTGACCAGGGACAATGAGCAGTTCTTC.

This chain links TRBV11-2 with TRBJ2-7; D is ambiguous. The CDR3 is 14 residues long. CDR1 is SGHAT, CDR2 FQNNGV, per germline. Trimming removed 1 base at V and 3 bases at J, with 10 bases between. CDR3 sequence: CASSLVSERYEQYF. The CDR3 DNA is TGTGCCAGCAGCTTAGTCTCGGAGCGCTACGAGCAGTACTTC.

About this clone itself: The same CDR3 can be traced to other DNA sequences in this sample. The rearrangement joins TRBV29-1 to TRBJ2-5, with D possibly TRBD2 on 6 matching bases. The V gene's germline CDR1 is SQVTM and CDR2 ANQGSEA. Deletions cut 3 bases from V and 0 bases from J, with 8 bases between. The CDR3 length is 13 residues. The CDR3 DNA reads TGCAGCGTTGACTCGGGGGACCAAGAGACCCAGTACTTC. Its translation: CSVDSGDQETQYF.

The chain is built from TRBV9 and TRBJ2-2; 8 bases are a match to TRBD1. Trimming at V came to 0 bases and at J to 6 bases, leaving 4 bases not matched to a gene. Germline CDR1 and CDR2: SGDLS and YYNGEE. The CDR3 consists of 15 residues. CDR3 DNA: TGTGCCAGCAGCGTAGGGACAGGGTTGTCCGGGGAGCTGTTTTTT. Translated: CASSVGTGLSGELFF.

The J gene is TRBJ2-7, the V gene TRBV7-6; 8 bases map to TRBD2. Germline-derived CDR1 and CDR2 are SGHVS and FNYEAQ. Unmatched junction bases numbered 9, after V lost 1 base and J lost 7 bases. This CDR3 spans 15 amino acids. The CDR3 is CASSLVAGAGGEQYF. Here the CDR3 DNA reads TGTGCCAGCAGCTTAGTGGCAGGGGCGGGAGGTGAGCAGTACTTC.

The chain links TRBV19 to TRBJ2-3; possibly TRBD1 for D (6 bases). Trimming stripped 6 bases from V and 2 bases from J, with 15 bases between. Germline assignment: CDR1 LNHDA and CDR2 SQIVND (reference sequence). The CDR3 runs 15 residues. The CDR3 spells CASRAGTLITDTQYF. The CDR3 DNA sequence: TGTGCCAGTAGAGCCGGGACACTCATCACAGATACGCAGTATTTT.

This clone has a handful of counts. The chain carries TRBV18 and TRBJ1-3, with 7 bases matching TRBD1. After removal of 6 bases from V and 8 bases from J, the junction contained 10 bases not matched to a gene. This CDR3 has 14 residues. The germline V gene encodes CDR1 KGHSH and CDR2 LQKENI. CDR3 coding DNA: TGTGCCAGCTCTTCGACAGGGCCGTCGGACACCATATATTTT. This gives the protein CASSSTGPSDTIYF. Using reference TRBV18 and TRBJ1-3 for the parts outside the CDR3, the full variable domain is NAGVMQNPRHLVRRRGQEARLRCSPMKGHSHVYWYRQLPEEGLKFMVYLQKENIIDESGMPKERFSAEFPKEGPSILRIQQVVRGDSAAYFCASSSTGPSDTIYFGEGSWLTVV.

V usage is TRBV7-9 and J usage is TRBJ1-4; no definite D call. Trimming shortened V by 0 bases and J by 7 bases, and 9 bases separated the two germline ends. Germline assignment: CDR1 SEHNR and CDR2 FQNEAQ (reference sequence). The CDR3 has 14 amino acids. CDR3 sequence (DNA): TGTGCCAGCAGCTTAGCCGTTTCGGGTGAAAAACTGTTTTTT. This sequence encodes CASSLAVSGEKLFF.

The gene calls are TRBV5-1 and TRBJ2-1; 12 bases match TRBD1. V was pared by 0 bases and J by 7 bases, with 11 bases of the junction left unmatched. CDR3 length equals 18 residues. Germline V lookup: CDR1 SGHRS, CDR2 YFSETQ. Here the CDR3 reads CASSLAPPGQGARNEQFF. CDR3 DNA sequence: TGCGCCAGCAGCTTGGCCCCACCGGGACAGGGGGCGAGGAATGAGCAGTTCTTC.

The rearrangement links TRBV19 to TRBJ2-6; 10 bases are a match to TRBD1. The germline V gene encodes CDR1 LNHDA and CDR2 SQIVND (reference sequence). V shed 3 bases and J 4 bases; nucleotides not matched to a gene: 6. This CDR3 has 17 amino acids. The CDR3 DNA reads TGTGCCAGTAGTATCCAGACAGGGGGCACGGGGGCCAACGTCCTGACTTTC. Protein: CASSIQTGGTGANVLTF.

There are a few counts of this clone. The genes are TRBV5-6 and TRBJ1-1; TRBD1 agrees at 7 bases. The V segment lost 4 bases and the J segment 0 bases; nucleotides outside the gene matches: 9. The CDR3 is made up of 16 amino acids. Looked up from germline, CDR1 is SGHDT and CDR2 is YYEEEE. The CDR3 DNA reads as TGTGCCAGCAGCCGGGACAGAGTTTTGATGAACACTGAAGCTTTCTTT. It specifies CASSRDRVLMNTEAFF. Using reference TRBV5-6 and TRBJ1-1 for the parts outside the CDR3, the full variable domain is DAGVTQSPTHLIKTRGQQVTLRCSPKSGHDTVSWYQQALGQGPQFIFQYYEEEERQRGNFPDRFSGHQFPNYSSELNVNALLLGDSALYLCASSRDRVLMNTEAFFGQGTRLTVV.

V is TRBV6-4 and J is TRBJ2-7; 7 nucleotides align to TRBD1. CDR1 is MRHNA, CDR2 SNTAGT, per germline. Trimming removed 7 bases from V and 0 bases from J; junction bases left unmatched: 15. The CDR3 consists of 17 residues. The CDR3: CASTWARTGPSSYEQYF. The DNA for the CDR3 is TGTGCCAGCACTTGGGCCCGGACAGGTCCGTCCTCCTACGAGCAGTACTTC.

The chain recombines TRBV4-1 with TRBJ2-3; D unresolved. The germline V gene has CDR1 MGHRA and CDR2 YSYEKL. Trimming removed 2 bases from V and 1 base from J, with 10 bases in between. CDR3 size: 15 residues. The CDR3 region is CASSQLPSGTDTQYF. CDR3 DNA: TGCGCCAGCAGCCAACTCCCGTCGGGCACAGATACGCAGTATTTT.

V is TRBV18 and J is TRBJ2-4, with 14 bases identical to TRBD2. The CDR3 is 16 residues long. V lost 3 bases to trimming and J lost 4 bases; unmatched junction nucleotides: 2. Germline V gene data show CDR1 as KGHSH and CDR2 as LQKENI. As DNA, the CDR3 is TGTGCCAGCTCACCCCGACTAGCGGGAGGGAAAAACATTCAGTACTTC. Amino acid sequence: CASSPRLAGGKNIQYF.

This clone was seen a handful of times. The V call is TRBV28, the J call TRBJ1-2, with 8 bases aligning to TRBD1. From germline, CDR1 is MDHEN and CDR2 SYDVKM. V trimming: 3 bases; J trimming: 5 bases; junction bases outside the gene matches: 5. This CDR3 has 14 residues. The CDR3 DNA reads TGTGCCAGCAGTTTCGGCAGGGGGCCGTATGGCTACACCTTC. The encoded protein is CASSFGRGPYGYTF.

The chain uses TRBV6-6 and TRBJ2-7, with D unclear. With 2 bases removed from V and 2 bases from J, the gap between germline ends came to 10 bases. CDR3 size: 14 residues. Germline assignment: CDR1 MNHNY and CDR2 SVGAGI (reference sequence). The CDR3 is CASSYQVPTYEQYF. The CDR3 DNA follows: TGTGCCAGCAGTTACCAGGTACCTACCTACGAGCAGTACTTC.

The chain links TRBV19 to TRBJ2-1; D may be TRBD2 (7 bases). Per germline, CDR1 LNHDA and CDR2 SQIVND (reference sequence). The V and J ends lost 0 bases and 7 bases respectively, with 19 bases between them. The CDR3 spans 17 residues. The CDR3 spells CASSIDEGVLALNEQFF. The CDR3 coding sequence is TGTGCCAGTAGTATAGACGAGGGGGTACTAGCGTTAAATGAGCAGTTCTTC.

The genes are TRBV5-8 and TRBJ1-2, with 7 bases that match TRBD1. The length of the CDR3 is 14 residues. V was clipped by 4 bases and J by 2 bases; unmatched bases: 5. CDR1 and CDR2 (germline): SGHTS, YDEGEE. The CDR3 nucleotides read TGTGCCAGCAGCGTGAGACAGGGAAACTATGGCTACACCTTC. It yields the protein CASSVRQGNYGYTF. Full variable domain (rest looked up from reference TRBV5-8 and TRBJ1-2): EAGVTQSPTHLIKTRGQQATLRCSPISGHTSVYWYQQALGLGLQFLLWYDEGEERNRGNFPPRFSGRQFPNYSSELNVNALELEDSALYLCASSVRQGNYGYTFGSGTRLTVV.

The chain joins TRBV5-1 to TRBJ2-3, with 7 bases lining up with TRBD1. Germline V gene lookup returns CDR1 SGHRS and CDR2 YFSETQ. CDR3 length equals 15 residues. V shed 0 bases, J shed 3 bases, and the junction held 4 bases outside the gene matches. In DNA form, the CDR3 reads TGCGCCAGCAGCTTGGCCGACAGGGCGACAGATACGCAGTATTTT. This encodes CASSLADRATDTQYF. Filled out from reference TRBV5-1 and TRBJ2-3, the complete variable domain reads KAGVTQTPRYLIKTRGQQVTLSCSPISGHRSVSWYQQTPGQGLQFLFEYFSETQRNKGNFPGRFSGRQFSNSRSEMNVSTLELGDSALYLCASSLADRATDTQYFGPGTRLTVL.

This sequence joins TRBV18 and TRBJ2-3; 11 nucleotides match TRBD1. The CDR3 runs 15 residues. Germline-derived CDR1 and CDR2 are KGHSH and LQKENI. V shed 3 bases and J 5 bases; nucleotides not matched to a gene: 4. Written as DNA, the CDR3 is TGTGCCAGCTCACCGTTGGGACAGGGGGAAGATACGCAGTATTTT. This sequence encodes CASSPLGQGEDTQYF.

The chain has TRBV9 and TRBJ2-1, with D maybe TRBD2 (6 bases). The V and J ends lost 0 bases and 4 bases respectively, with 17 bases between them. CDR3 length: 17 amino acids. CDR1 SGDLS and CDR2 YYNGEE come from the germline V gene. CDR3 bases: TGTGCCAGCAGCGTAGCTTGGGCGGGAACGGTTTACAATGAGCAGTTCTTC. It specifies CASSVAWAGTVYNEQFF.

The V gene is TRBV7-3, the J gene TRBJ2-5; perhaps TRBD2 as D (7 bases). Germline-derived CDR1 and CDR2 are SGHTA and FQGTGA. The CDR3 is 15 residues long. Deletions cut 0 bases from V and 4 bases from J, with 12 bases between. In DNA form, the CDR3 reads TGTGCCAGCAGCTTAACGGGGGGGCCTCGAGAGACCCAGTACTTC. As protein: CASSLTGGPRETQYF. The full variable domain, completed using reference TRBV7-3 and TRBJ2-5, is GAGVSQTPSNKVTEKGKYVELRCDPISGHTALYWYRQSLGQGPEFLIYFQGTGAADDSGLPNDRFFAVRPEGSVSTLKIQRTERGDSAVYLCASSLTGGPRETQYFGPGTRLLVL.

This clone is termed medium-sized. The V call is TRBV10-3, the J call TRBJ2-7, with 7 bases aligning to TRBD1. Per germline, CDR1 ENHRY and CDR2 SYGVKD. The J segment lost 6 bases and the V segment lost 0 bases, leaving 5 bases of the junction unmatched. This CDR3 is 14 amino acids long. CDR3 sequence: CAISESATGSEQYF. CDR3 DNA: TGTGCCATCAGTGAGTCGGCGACAGGGTCCGAGCAGTACTTC.

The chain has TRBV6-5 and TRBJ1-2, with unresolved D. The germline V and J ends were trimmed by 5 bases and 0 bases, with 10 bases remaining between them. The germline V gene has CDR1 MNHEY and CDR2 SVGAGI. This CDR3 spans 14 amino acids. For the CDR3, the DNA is TGTGCCAGCAGTCGACACGACGCTAACTATGGCTACACCTTC. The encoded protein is CASSRHDANYGYTF.